This T cell receptor (beta chain) was retrieved from a study of T cells in localized non-small cell lung cancer. Study outcomes and limitations: Density of T cells in blood, when higher, went with longer overall survival. Heterogeneity within the tumor remains possible, as just one region underwent sequencing. Uninvolved nearby lung showed the greatest T cell clonality, exceeding that found in tumor. The study detected a median about 50 of the top 100 tumor clones in adjacent lung.

Clones were read by immunoSEQ multiplex PCR, and TCRdb kept only the in-frame ones, dropping some. Of about 52,000 clones in the sample, over 60% were seen once. This CDR3 region has 13 residues. CDR1 and CDR2 from the germline V gene are SGDLS and YYNGEE. The V end was cut by 3 bases, the J end by 5 bases, with 11 bases between. On this clone itself: Antigen unknown.

The sample was PBMCs, taken before any cancer treatment. The J gene is TRBJ2-5, the V gene TRBV9, with D unresolved. The receptor was isolated from a woman aged 35-75 years with stage II lung adenocarcinoma. The CDR3: CASSDPMGETQYF. DNA for the CDR3: TGTGCCAGCAGCGATCCTATGGGGGAGACCCAGTACTTC.